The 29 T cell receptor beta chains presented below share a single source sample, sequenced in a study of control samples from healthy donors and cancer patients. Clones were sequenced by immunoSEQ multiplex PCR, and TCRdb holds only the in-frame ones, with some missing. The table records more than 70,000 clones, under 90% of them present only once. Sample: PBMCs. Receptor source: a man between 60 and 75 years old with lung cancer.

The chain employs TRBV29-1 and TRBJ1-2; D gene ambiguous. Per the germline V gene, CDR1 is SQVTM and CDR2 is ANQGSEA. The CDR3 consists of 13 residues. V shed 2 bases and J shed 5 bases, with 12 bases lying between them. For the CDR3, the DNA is TGCAGCGTTGAAAGGCGTACACGGTATGGCTACACCTTC. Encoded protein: CSVERRTRYGYTF.

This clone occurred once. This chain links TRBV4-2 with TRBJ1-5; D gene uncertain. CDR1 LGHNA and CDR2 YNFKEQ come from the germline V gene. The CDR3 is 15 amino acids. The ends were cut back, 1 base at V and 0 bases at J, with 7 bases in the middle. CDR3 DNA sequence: TGTGCCAGCAGCCAAGTCGGAGGTAGCAATCAGCCCCAGCATTTT. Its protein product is CASSQVGGSNQPQHF.

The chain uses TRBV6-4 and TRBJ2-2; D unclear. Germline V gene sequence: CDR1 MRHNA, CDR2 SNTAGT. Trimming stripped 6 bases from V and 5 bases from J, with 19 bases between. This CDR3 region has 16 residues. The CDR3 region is CASSPVTDRQTGELFF. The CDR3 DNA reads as TGTGCCAGCAGCCCGGTAACTGATCGCCAGACCGGGGAGCTGTTTTTT.

In nucleotides, the CDR3 is TGTGCCAGCAGTTACGGGGGGTCCTACAATGAGCAGTTCTTC. It codes for CASSYGGSYNEQFF. The chain couples TRBV6-6 to TRBJ2-1, with D perhaps TRBD2 (6 bases). This CDR3 is built from 14 residues. Germline V lookup: CDR1 MNHNY, CDR2 SVGAGI (reference sequence). The V end was cut by 2 bases, the J end by 1 base, with 6 bases between.

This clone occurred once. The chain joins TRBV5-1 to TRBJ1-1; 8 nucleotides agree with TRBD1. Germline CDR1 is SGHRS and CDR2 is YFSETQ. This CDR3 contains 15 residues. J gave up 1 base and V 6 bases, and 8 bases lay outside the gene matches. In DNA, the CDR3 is TGCGCCAGCAACACCGGGACAGGTAAGAACACTGAAGCTTTCTTT. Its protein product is CASNTGTGKNTEAFF.

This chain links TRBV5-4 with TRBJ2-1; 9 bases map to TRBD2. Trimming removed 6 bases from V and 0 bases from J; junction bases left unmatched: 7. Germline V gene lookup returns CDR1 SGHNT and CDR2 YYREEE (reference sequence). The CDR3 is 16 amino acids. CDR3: CASTGGSGGSYNEQFF. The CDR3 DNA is TGTGCCAGCACCGGTGGTAGCGGGGGCTCCTACAATGAGCAGTTCTTC.

CDR3 amino acids: CAISTTSGTNNEQFF. CDR3 sequence (DNA): TGTGCCATTAGTACGACTAGCGGGACCAACAATGAGCAGTTCTTC. V usage is TRBV10-3 and J usage is TRBJ2-1, with 11 bases identical to TRBD2. This CDR3 is 15 amino acids long. Trimming removed 9 bases from V and 5 bases from J; junction bases left unmatched: 9. Germline lookup yields CDR1 ENHRY and CDR2 SYGVKD.

CDR3 loop: CASSGQTYTEAFF. The CDR3 bases are TGTGCCAGCAGTGGGCAGACCTACACTGAAGCTTTCTTT. The J gene is TRBJ1-1, the V gene TRBV2; D remains ambiguous. The germline gives CDR1 SNHLY, CDR2 FYNNEI. The CDR3 covers 13 residues. The ends were cut back, 4 bases at V and 3 bases at J, with 9 bases in the middle.

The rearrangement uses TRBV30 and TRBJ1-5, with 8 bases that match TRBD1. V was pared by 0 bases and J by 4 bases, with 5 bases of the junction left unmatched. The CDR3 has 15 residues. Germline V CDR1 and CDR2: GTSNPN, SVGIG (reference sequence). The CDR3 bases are TGTGCCTGGAGTGTAGGACAGGGCCGAAATCAGCCCCAGCATTTT. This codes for CAWSVGQGRNQPQHF.

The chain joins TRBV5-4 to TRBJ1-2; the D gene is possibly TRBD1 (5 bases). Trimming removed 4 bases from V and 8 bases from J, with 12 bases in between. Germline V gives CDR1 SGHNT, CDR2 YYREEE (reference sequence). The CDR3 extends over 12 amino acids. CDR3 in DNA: TGTGCCAGCAGCGCCGGGGCTTACGGCTACACCTTC. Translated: CASSAGAYGYTF.

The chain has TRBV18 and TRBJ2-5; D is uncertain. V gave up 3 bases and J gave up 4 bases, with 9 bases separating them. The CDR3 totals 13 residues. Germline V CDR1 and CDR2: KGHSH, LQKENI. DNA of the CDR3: TGTGCCAGCTCACCCTCTTGGGCAGAGACCCAGTACTTC. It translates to CASSPSWAETQYF.

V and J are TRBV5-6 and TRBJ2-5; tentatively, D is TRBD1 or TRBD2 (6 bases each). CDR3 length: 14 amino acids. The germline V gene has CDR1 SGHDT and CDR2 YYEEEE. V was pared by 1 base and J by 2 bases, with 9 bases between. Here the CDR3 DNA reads TGTGCCAGCAGCTTGCAGGGGAGGCAAGAGACCCAGTACTTC. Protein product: CASSLQGRQETQYF. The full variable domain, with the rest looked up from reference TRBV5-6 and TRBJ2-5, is DAGVTQSPTHLIKTRGQQVTLRCSPKSGHDTVSWYQQALGQGPQFIFQYYEEEERQRGNFPDRFSGHQFPNYSSELNVNALLLGDSALYLCASSLQGRQETQYFGPGTRLLVL.

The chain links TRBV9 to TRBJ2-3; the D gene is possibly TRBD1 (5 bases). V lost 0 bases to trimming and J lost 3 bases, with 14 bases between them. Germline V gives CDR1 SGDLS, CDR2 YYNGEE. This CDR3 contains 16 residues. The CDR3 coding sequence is TGTGCCAGCAGCGTAGTAATAGGGGTGGGGACAGATACGCAGTATTTT. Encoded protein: CASSVVIGVGTDTQYF.

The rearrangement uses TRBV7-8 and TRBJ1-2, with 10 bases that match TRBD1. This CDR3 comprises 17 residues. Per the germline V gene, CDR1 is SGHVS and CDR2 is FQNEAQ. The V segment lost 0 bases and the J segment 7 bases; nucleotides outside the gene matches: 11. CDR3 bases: TGTGCCAGCAGCTTAGCAGGAGGCCGACAGGGGGCTTTTGGCTACACCTTC. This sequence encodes CASSLAGGRQGAFGYTF.

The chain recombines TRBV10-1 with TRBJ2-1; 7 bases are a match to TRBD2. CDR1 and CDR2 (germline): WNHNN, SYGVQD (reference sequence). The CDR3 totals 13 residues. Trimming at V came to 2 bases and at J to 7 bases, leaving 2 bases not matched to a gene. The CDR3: CASSEKGGNEQFF. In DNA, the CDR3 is TGCGCCAGCAGTGAGAAGGGAGGGAATGAGCAGTTCTTC.

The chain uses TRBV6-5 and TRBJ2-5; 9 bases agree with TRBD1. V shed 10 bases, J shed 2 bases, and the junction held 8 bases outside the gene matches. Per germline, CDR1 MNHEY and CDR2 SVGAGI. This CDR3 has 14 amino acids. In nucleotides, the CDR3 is TGTGCCACCCGTATGACAGGGGGGCAAGAGACCCAGTACTTC. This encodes CATRMTGGQETQYF.

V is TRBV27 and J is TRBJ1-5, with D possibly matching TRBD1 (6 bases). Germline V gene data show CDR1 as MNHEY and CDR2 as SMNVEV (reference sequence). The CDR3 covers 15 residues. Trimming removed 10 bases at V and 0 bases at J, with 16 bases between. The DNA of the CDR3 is TGTGCCACCGACCGGGGGGCAAATAGCAATCAGCCCCAGCATTTT. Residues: CATDRGANSNQPQHF.

CDR3 loop: CAWSLLAISTDTQYF. The CDR3 coding sequence is TGTGCCTGGAGTCTACTAGCGATTAGCACAGATACGCAGTATTTT. This chain joins TRBV30 and TRBJ2-3; 7 nucleotides line up with TRBD2. There are 15 residues in the CDR3. Germline CDR1 is GTSNPN and CDR2 is SVGIG (reference sequence). J lost 0 bases, V lost 2 bases, and 5 bases had no gene match.

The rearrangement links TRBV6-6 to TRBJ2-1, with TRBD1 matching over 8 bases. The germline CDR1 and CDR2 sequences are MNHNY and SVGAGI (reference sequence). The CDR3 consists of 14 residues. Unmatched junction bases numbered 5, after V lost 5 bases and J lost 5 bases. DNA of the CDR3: TGTGCCAGCAGTAACGGACAGGGTCACAATGAGCAGTTCTTC. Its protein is CASSNGQGHNEQFF.

CDR3 sequence: CASSFRNQPQHF. CDR3 DNA sequence: TGTGCCAGCAGCTTCCGCAATCAGCCCCAGCATTTT. The chain links TRBV5-6 to TRBJ1-5; D unclear. This CDR3 spans 12 amino acids. Deletions cut 2 bases from V and 2 bases from J, with 2 bases between. Germline V gives CDR1 SGHDT, CDR2 YYEEEE.

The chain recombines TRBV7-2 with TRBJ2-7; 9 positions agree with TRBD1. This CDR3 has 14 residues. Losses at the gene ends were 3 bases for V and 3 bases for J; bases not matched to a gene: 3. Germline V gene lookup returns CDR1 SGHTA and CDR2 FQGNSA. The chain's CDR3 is CASSFTGGDYEQYF. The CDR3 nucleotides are TGTGCCAGCAGCTTTACAGGGGGCGACTACGAGCAGTACTTC.

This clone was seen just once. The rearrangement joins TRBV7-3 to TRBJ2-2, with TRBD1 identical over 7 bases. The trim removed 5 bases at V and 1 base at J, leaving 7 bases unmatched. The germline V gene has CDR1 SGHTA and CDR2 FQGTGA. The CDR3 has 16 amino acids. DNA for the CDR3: TGTGCCAGCAGCCCGTCTTCAGGGGGGAACACCGGGGAGCTGTTTTTT. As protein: CASSPSSGGNTGELFF.

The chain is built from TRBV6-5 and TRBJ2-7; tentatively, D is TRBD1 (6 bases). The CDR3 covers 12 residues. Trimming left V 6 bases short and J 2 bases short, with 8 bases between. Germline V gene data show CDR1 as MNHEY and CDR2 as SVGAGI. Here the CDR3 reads CASRDSPYEQYF. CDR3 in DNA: TGTGCCAGCAGGGACAGCCCCTACGAGCAGTACTTC.

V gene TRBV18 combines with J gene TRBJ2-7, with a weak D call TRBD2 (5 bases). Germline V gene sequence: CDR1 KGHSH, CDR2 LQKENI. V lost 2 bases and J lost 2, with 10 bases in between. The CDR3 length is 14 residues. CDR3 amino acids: CASSPSGGAYEQYF. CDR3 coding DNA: TGTGCCAGCTCACCATCAGGAGGAGCCTACGAGCAGTACTTC.

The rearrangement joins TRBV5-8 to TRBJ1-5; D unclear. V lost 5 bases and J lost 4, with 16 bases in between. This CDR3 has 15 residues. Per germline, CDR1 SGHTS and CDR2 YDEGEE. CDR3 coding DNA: TGTGCCAGCAGACCTATGGGGTCTACTAATCAGCCCCAGCATTTT. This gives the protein CASRPMGSTNQPQHF.

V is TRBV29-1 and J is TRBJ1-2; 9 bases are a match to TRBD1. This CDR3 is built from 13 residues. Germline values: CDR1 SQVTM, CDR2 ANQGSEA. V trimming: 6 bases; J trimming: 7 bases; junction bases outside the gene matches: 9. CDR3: CSVPLGQGGGYTF. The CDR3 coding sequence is TGCAGCGTCCCCTTGGGACAGGGCGGTGGCTACACCTTC.

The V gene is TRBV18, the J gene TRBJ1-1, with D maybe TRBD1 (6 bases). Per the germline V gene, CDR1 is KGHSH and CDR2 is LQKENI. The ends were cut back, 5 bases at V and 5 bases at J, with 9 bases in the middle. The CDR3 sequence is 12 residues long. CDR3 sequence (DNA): TGTGCCAGCTCAAACGACAGGACTGAAGCTTTCTTT. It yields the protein CASSNDRTEAFF. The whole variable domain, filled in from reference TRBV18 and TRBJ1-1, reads NAGVMQNPRHLVRRRGQEARLRCSPMKGHSHVYWYRQLPEEGLKFMVYLQKENIIDESGMPKERFSAEFPKEGPSILRIQQVVRGDSAAYFCASSNDRTEAFFGQGTRLTVV.

The CDR3 nucleotides are TGTGCCAGCAGTGAAGTCGTAGGGGCCAACACCGGGGAGCTGTTTTTT. Its translation: CASSEVVGANTGELFF. The rearrangement links TRBV6-1 to TRBJ2-2; TRBD1 is a possible D gene (5 bases). CDR1 and CDR2 (germline): MNHNS, SASEGT. The germline V and J ends were trimmed by 1 base and 2 bases, with 11 bases remaining between them. The CDR3 covers 16 residues.

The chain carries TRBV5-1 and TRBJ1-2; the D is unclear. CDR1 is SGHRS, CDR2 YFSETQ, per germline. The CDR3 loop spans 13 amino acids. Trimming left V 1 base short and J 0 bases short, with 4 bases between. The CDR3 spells CASSLRANYGYTF. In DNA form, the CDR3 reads TGCGCCAGCAGCTTGAGGGCTAACTATGGCTACACCTTC.